Below, 28 T cell receptor beta chains from the same sample are listed, as sequenced in a study of vaccination effects on CD4 cells after COVID-19. The antigens for these receptors are not known. TCRdb's copy holds only in-frame clones and misses some; the assay was immunoSEQ multiplex PCR. The sample includes roughly 64,000 clones, 72% seen only once; the top ten take under 30%. A roughly ten-day culture period preceded the isolation of CD4+ T cells. The sequenced sample was CD4+ T cells from PBMCs cultured without peptide, obtained before COVID-19 vaccination. Every receptor here comes from a human donor who had a prior SARS-CoV-2 infection.

This chain links TRBV11-2 with TRBJ2-7; no reliable D call. Germline V lookup: CDR1 SGHAT, CDR2 FQNNGV. The CDR3 has 12 residues. Trimming cost V 5 bases and J 6 bases, with 11 bases left between them. CDR3 in amino acids: CASSHQKGEQYF. In DNA form, the CDR3 reads TGTGCCAGCAGCCATCAAAAGGGCGAGCAGTACTTC.

The chain couples TRBV6-1 to TRBJ2-5, with D perhaps TRBD2 (5 bases). With 3 bases removed from V and 5 bases from J, the gap between germline ends came to 22 bases. Per the germline V gene, CDR1 is MNHNS and CDR2 is SASEGT. CDR3 length: 17 residues. Here the CDR3 reads CASSDPNKPTRGETQYF. The DNA for the CDR3 is TGTGCCAGCAGTGATCCTAACAAGCCTACTCGAGGGGAGACCCAGTACTTC.

Concerning this clone itself: Other DNA sequences of this sample code for an identical CDR3. This rearrangement joins TRBV18 to TRBJ2-2; D gene ambiguous. V shed 0 bases and J shed 6 bases, with 8 bases lying between them. The germline V gene has CDR1 KGHSH and CDR2 LQKENI. The CDR3 has 14 amino acids. The CDR3 reads CASSPPGRSGELFF. The DNA of the CDR3 is TGTGCCAGCTCACCACCCGGCCGATCCGGGGAGCTGTTTTTT.

Here the CDR3 reads CASSQGTGRGYQFF. The CDR3 coding sequence is TGTGCCAGCAGCCAAGGGACAGGAAGGGGGTATCAGTTCTTC. The genes are TRBV3-1 (or the pseudogene TRBV3-2) and TRBJ2-1; 7 bases fit TRBD1. The trim removed 1 base at V and 13 bases at J, leaving 10 bases unmatched. The CDR3 sequence is 14 residues long. Germline V CDR1 and CDR2: LGHDT, YNNKEL (reference sequence).

V gene TRBV3-1 (or the pseudogene TRBV3-2) combines with J gene TRBJ2-5; TRBD2 matches 8 bases. Trimming at V came to 2 bases and at J to 3 bases, leaving 5 bases not matched to a gene. Looked up from germline, CDR1 is LGHDT and CDR2 is YNNKEL (reference sequence). The CDR3 is 15 residues long. CDR3 in amino acids: CASSQRFSGEETQYF. For the CDR3, the DNA is TGTGCCAGCAGCCAAAGATTTAGCGGGGAAGAGACCCAGTACTTC.

This chain joins TRBV3-1 (or the pseudogene TRBV3-2) and TRBJ1-6, with D perhaps TRBD1 (6 bases). CDR1 LGHDT and CDR2 YNNKEL come from the germline V gene (reference sequence). The CDR3 loop spans 16 amino acids. V lost 2 bases and J 6 bases, leaving 14 bases between the germline ends. Here the CDR3 reads CASSQSRGAGNSPLHF. CDR3 DNA sequence: TGTGCCAGCAGCCAATCGAGGGGGGCAGGTAATTCACCCCTCCACTTT.

This clone was picked up a small number of times. The chain has TRBV5-1 and TRBJ2-5, with TRBD1 matching over 7 bases. V was clipped by 4 bases and J by 7 bases; unmatched bases: 10. The CDR3 totals 14 residues. The V gene's germline CDR1 is SGHRS and CDR2 YFSETQ. CDR3 bases: TGCGCCAGCAGCACCGGGACAGAGGACGTGACCCAGTACTTC. Translation: CASSTGTEDVTQYF.

The chain employs TRBV13 and TRBJ2-5; D not certain. Trimming left V 1 base short and J 2 bases short, with 8 bases between. Germline V gene data show CDR1 as PRHDT and CDR2 as FYEKMQ (reference sequence). The CDR3 runs to 14 residues. CDR3 in amino acids: CASSLARRQETQYF. The CDR3, as DNA: TGTGCCAGCAGCTTAGCCCGGCGACAAGAGACCCAGTACTTC.

V is TRBV2 and J is TRBJ1-2; perhaps TRBD1 as D (6 bases). The CDR3 is 15 amino acids. From germline, CDR1 is SNHLY and CDR2 FYNNEI. The V and J ends lost 6 bases and 4 bases respectively, with 18 bases between them. The CDR3 loop is CASSFAGAQSYGYTF. The CDR3, as DNA: TGTGCCAGCAGCTTTGCAGGGGCGCAGAGCTATGGCTACACCTTC.

The chain joins TRBV7-9 to TRBJ1-5; D gene ambiguous. The V gene lost 3 bases and the J gene lost 2 bases, with 5 bases spanning the gap. The germline V gene has CDR1 SEHNR and CDR2 FQNEAQ (reference sequence). The CDR3 sequence is 13 residues long. DNA of the CDR3: TGTGCCAGCAGCTTCGACGGCAATCAGCCCCAGCATTTT. Amino acid sequence: CASSFDGNQPQHF.

The V gene is TRBV7-9, the J gene TRBJ2-2, with D perhaps TRBD2 (6 bases). This CDR3 is 19 amino acids long. V shed 5 bases and J shed 7 bases, with 29 bases lying between them. Germline V CDR1 and CDR2: SEHNR, FQNEAQ (reference sequence). In nucleotides, the CDR3 is TGTGCCAGCAGCCATCTTTTGGGATGGGAGGCCGACAAAGACGGGGAGCTGTTTTTT. Amino acid sequence: CASSHLLGWEADKDGELFF. The full variable domain, in which reference TRBV7-9 and TRBJ2-2 provide the parts outside the CDR3, is DTGVSQNPRHKITKRGQNVTFRCDPISEHNRLYWYRQTLGQGPEFLTYFQNEAQLEKSRLLSDRFSAERPKGSFSTLEIQRTEQGDSAMYLCASSHLLGWEADKDGELFFGEGSRLTVL.

The V gene is TRBV11-2, the J gene TRBJ2-1; maybe TRBD2 (6 bases). The V end lost 4 bases, the J end lost 2 bases, and 24 bases lay between the germline ends. This CDR3 has 19 amino acids. The germline V gene encodes CDR1 SGHAT and CDR2 FQNNGV. This CDR3 is CASSWGAVLAAPPYNEQFF. The CDR3 DNA reads as TGTGCCAGCAGCTGGGGAGCCGTCTTAGCGGCACCTCCCTACAATGAGCAGTTCTTC.

In this sample, this clone is medium-sized. The chain combines TRBV18 with TRBJ2-3; weak D call: TRBD2 (6 bases). The ends were cut back, 4 bases at V and 0 bases at J, with 14 bases in the middle. The CDR3 length is 16 residues. CDR1 and CDR2 (germline): KGHSH, LQKENI. The CDR3 sequence is CASSHQPGTSTDTQYF. As DNA, the CDR3 is TGTGCCAGCTCACATCAACCCGGGACTAGCACAGATACGCAGTATTTT.

The chain recombines TRBV11-3 with TRBJ2-5; no reliable D call. The CDR3 extends over 14 amino acids. Germline CDR1 SGHNT, CDR2 YENEEA. The V and J ends lost 4 bases and 5 bases respectively, with 14 bases between them. This CDR3 is CASSSKVGLETQYF. Written as DNA, the CDR3 is TGTGCCAGCAGCTCCAAAGTAGGGTTGGAGACCCAGTACTTC.

The chain combines TRBV28 with TRBJ2-3; 9 bases are a match to TRBD2. V trimming: 6 bases; J trimming: 1 base; junction bases outside the gene matches: 8. The CDR3 consists of 16 residues. CDR1 is MDHEN and CDR2 is SYDVKM in the germline V gene. The CDR3 sequence is CASSLAVAGGTDTQYF. In DNA form, the CDR3 reads TGTGCCAGCAGCTTAGCGGTAGCGGGGGGCACAGATACGCAGTATTTT.

The chain joins TRBV2 to TRBJ1-2, with D tentatively TRBD1 (5 bases). The CDR3 covers 17 residues. Germline CDR1 and CDR2: SNHLY and FYNNEI. The V and J ends lost 3 bases and 0 bases respectively, with 17 bases between them. The CDR3 bases are TGTGCCAGCAGTGAGGGGCGGGTTGGAGCTACTAACTATGGCTACACCTTC. Its translation is CASSEGRVGATNYGYTF.

The chain is built from TRBV11-3 and TRBJ1-1; 7 positions agree with TRBD1. Trimming took 5 bases from V and 6 from J; bases not matched to a gene: 12. Germline assignment: CDR1 SGHNT and CDR2 YENEEA. The CDR3 sequence is 15 residues long. CDR3 protein: CASSRNRGALSEAFF. The CDR3 nucleotides are TGTGCCAGCAGCAGAAACAGGGGAGCACTTTCTGAAGCTTTCTTT.

This clone appeared a single time. The CDR3 coding sequence is TGCGCCAGCAGCCAGTTCAGCCCTCCCCCCTACGAGCAGTACTTC. Translation gives CASSQFSPPPYEQYF. This sequence joins TRBV4-1 and TRBJ2-7; no clear D gene. Trimming cost V 3 bases and J 2 bases, with 14 bases left between them. Germline CDR1 MGHRA, CDR2 YSYEKL. The CDR3 length is 15 residues.

The chain uses TRBV20-1 and TRBJ2-7, with 11 bases matching TRBD2. Germline CDR1 reads DFQATT; CDR2 reads SNEGSKA (reference sequence). CDR3 length equals 14 residues. The junction had 6 bases not matched to a gene; V was cut back by 3 bases and J by 5 bases. CDR3 DNA: TGCAGTGCTAGTATAGCGGGAGGGCCCGACGAGCAGTACTTC. It specifies CSASIAGGPDEQYF.

The J gene is TRBJ2-3, the V gene TRBV24-1; D may be TRBD1 (5 bases). The CDR3 extends over 16 amino acids. The V gene's germline CDR1 is KGHDR and CDR2 SFDVKD. The V gene lost 2 bases and the J gene lost 0 bases, with 11 bases spanning the gap. CDR3: CATSDSGSPSTDTQYF. The DNA of the CDR3 is TGTGCCACCAGTGATTCAGGGTCCCCGAGCACAGATACGCAGTATTTT.

DNA for the CDR3: TGTGCCAGCAGTTACGCAGCAGGGAACTCCTACGAGCAGTACTTC. As protein: CASSYAAGNSYEQYF. This sequence joins TRBV6-5 and TRBJ2-7, with D possibly being TRBD1 (5 bases). Per the germline V gene, CDR1 is MNHEY and CDR2 is SVGAGI. This CDR3 is built from 15 residues. The ends were cut back, 2 bases at V and 0 bases at J, with 11 bases in the middle.

The sample holds one count of this clone. The rearrangement joins TRBV7-8 to TRBJ1-1; no firm D call. This CDR3 contains 13 residues. CDR1 SGHVS and CDR2 FQNEAQ come from the germline V gene. V lost 7 bases and J 4 bases, leaving 13 bases between the germline ends. This chain's CDR3 is CASTTETFTEAFF. CDR3 bases: TGTGCCAGCACCACGGAGACTTTCACTGAAGCTTTCTTT.

This clone has only a few counts. This chain connects TRBV7-3 to TRBJ2-1, with 8 bases fitting TRBD2. The CDR3 is made up of 15 amino acids. With V trimmed by 1 base and J by 7 bases, 6 bases remained unmatched. Germline CDR1 and CDR2: SGHTA and FQGTGA. The CDR3, as DNA: TGTGCCAGCAGCTTAAGTTTAGCGGGAACGAATGAGCAGTTCTTC. This sequence encodes CASSLSLAGTNEQFF.

The chain combines TRBV7-2 with TRBJ2-5, with 11 nucleotides matching TRBD2. From germline, CDR1 is SGHTA and CDR2 FQGNSA. V gave up 3 bases and J gave up 5 bases; unmatched junction bases: 5. CDR3 size: 15 residues. CDR3 residues: CASSFNSGGAETQYF. In DNA, the CDR3 is TGTGCCAGCAGCTTCAATAGCGGGGGGGCTGAGACCCAGTACTTC.

The V call is TRBV29-1, the J call TRBJ2-1; D remains ambiguous. This CDR3 contains 12 residues. Germline V gene data show CDR1 as SQVTM and CDR2 as ANQGSEA. V dropped 7 bases and J dropped 8 bases, with 15 bases sitting between them. CDR3 sequence: CSDVHDSDEQFF. DNA of the CDR3: TGCAGCGACGTACACGACTCGGATGAGCAGTTCTTC.

This clone came up a few times. The chain uses TRBV7-8 and TRBJ1-5; D unresolved. Trimming shortened V by 5 bases and J by 3 bases, and 8 bases separated the two germline ends. In germline, CDR1 is SGHVS, CDR2 FQNEAQ. This CDR3 is 13 amino acids long. The DNA of the CDR3 is TGTGCCAGCAGCCCCCAGTCCAATCAGCCCCAGCATTTT. This translates into CASSPQSNQPQHF.

V is TRBV20-1 and J is TRBJ2-1; D possibly corresponds to TRBD2 (5 bases). CDR1 is DFQATT, CDR2 SNEGSKA, per germline (reference sequence). The V and J ends lost 0 bases and 15 bases respectively, with 12 bases between them. This CDR3 spans 11 amino acids. The CDR3 region has the DNA TGCAGTGCTAGAGATCGTTCGGGGTTGTTCTTC. This sequence encodes CSARDRSGLFF.

CDR3 coding DNA: TGTGCCAGCAGCGAACAGGGGGCGCTTGCTTTTGGGGGCTACACCTTC. Translating gives CASSEQGALAFGGYTF. The J gene is TRBJ1-2, the V gene TRBV6-1, with TRBD1 matching over 9 bases. The CDR3 has 16 residues. Germline trimming cut 6 bases from V and 8 bases from J; bases unmatched to any gene: 16. Germline CDR1 MNHNS, CDR2 SASEGT.